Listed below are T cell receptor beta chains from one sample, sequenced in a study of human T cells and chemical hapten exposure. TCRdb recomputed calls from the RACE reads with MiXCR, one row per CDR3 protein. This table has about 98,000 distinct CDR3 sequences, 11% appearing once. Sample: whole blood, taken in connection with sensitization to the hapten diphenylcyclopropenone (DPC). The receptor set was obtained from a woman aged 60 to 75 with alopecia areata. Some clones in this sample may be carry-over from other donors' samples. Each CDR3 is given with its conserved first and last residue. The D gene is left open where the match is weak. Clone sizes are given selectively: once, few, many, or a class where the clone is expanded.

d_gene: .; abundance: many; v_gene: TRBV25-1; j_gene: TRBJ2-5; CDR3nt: TGTGCCAGCAGTGAATCCCCCGGGGAGACCCAGTACTTC; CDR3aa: CASSESPGETQYF
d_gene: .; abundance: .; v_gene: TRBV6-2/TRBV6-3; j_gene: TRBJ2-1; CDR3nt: TGTGCCAGCAGTTACCCATCCACGGAGCAGTTCTTC; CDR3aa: CASSYPSTEQFF
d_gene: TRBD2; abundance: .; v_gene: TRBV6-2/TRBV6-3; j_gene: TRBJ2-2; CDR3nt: TGTGCCAGCAGTTACGGGACTAGGCTTCCCGGGGAGCCGTTTTTT; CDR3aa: CASSYGTRLPGEPFF
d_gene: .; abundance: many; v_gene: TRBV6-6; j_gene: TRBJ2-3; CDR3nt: TGTGCCAGCAGTTCAAGCGGGTACCCTAGCACAGATACGCAGTATTTT; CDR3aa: CASSSSGYPSTDTQYF
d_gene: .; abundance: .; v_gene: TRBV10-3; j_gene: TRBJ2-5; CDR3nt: TGTGCCATCAGTGAGGGGCAAGAGACCCAGTACTTC; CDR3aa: CAISEGQETQYF
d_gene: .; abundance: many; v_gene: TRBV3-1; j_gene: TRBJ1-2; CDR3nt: TGTGCCAGCAGCCAAGGCCAGCCTTCCTATGGCTACACCTTC; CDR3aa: CASSQGQPSYGYTF
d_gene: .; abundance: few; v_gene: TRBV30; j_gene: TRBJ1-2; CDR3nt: TGTGCCTGGAGTGTTAATAACTATGGCTACACCTTC; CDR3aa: CAWSVNNYGYTF
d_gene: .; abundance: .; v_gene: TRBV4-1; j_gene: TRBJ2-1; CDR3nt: TGCGCCAGCAGCCAAGGCCCCGGAATCGGGGTCCGCTCCTACAATGAGCAGTTCTTC; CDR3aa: CASSQGPGIGVRSYNEQFF
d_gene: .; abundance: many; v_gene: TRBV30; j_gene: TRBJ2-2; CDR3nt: TGTGCCTGGAGTGTACGGAACACCGGGGAGCTGTTTTTT; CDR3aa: CAWSVRNTGELFF
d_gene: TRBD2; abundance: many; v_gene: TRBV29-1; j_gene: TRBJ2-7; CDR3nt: TGCAGCGGGACTAGCGGGGGAGTCGAGCAGTACTTC; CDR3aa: CSGTSGGVEQYF
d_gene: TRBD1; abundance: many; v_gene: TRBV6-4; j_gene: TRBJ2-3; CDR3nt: TGTGCCAGCAGTGACGGGACAGGGGGCGCAGATACGCAGTATTTT; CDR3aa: CASSDGTGGADTQYF
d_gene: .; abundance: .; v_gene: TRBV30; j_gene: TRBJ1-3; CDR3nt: TGTGCCTGGAGTGCCCAAAGGGGACCGAGCTCAGGAAACACCATATATTTT; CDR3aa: CAWSAQRGPSSGNTIYF
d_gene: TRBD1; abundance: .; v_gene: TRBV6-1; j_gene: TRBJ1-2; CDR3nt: TGTGCCAGCATGTTAGAGTTCGGGACAGGGGTTTATGGCTACACCTTC; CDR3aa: CASMLEFGTGVYGYTF
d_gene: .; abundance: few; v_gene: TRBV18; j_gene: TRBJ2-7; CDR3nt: TGTGCCAGCTCACTAAACCCGGGACAACCACCCTACGAGCAGTACTTC; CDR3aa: CASSLNPGQPPYEQYF
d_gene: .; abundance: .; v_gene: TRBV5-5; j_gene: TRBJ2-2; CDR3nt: TGTGCCAGCAGCCCAGACTATCACACCGGGGAGCTGTTTTTT; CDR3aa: CASSPDYHTGELFF
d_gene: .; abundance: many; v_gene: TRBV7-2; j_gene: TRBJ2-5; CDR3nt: TGTGCCAGCAGCTCCACCGCGGTTCTCTCTGAGACCCAGTACTTC; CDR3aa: CASSSTAVLSETQYF
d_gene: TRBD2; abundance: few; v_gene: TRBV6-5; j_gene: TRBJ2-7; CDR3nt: TGTGCCAGCAGTCGGGGGGGGTACGAGCAGTACTTC; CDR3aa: CASSRGGYEQYF
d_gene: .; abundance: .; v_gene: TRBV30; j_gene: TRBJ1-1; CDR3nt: TGTGCCTGGAGTGTGGTGTCTGGTCGGGACACTGAAGCTTTCTTT; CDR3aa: CAWSVVSGRDTEAFF
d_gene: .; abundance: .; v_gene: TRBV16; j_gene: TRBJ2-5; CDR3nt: TGTGCCAGCAGCCAAACGGAGACCCAGTACTTC; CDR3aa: CASSQTETQYF
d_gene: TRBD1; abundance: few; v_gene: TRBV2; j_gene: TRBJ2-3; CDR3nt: TGTGCCAGCAGCCAACAGGGGACAGATACGCAGTATTTT; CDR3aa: CASSQQGTDTQYF
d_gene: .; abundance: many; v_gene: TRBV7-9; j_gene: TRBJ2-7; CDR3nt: TGTGCCAGCAGCTCGTTTTACGAGCAGTACTTC; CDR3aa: CASSSFYEQYF
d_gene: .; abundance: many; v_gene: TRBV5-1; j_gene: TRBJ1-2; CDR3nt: TGCGCCAGCAGCTTGGATTCCAGGTCTGGCTACACCTTC; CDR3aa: CASSLDSRSGYTF
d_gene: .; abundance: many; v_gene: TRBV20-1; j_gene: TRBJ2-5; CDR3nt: TGCAGTGCTAGAGTTTACGGGGGAGAGACCCAGTACTTC; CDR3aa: CSARVYGGETQYF
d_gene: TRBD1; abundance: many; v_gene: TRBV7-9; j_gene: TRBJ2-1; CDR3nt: TGTGCCAGCAGCCGGGACAGCACCAATGAGCAGTTCTTC; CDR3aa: CASSRDSTNEQFF
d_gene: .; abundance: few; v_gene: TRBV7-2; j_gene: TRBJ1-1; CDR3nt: TGTGCCAGCAGCCTAGATCCGAGGAACACTGAAGCTTTCTTT; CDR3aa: CASSLDPRNTEAFF
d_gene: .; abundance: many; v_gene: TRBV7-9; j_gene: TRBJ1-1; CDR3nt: TGTGCCAGCAGCTTATCCTACCAGGGGAACACTGAAGCTTTCTTT; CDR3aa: CASSLSYQGNTEAFF
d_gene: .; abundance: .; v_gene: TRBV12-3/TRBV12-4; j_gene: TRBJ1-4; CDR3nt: TGTGCCAGCAGCTTCGACAGCGTCAATGAAAAACTGTTTTTT; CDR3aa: CASSFDSVNEKLFF
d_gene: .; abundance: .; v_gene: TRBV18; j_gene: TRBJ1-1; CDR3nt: TGTGCCAGCCGAAGTTTGGGTGGAATCACTGAAGCTTTCTTT; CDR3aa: CASRSLGGITEAFF
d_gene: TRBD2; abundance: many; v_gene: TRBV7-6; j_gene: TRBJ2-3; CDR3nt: TGTGCCAGCAGCTCAAAAGTGTGGACTAGCGGGGCCGCTAGCACAGATACGCAGTATTTT; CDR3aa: CASSSKVWTSGAASTDTQYF
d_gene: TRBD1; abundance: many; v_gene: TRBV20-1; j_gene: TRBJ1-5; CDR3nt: TGCAGTGCGGAAAGGACAGGTCCGAGCAATCAGCCCCAGCATTTT; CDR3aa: CSAERTGPSNQPQHF
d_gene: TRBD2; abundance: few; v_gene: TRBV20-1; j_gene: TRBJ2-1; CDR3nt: TGCAGTGCTAGGCCGATCGGGGGGGCTTCGAAATTTTACGATGAGCAGTTCTTC; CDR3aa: CSARPIGGASKFYDEQFF
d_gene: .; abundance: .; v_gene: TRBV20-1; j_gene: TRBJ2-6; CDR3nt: TGCAGTGCCAGCAGGGGAGGTCAAAGCCTCTCTGGGGCCAACGTCCTGACTTTC; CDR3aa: CSASRGGQSLSGANVLTF
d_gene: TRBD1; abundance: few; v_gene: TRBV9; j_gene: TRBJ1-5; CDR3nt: TGTGCCAGCAGCCCTCGGACAGGCGGTCAGCCCCAGCATTTT; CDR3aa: CASSPRTGGQPQHF
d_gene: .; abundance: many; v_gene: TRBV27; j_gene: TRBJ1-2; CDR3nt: TGTGCCAGCAGTTTATCCCAACTTACTGGCTACACCTTC; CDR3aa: CASSLSQLTGYTF
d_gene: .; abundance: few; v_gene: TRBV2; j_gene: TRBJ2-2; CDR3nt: TGTGCCAGCAGTGAAATTCGACTCACCGGGGAGCTGTTTTTT; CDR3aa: CASSEIRLTGELFF
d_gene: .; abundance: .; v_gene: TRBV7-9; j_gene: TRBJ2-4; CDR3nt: TGTGCCAGCAGCCCTCTAGCGGCCAAAAACATTCAGTACTTC; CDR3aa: CASSPLAAKNIQYF
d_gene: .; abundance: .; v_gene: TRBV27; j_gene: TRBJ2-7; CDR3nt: TGTGCCAGCAGTTTAGGCAGGGCCCACTACGAGCAGTACTTC; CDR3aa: CASSLGRAHYEQYF
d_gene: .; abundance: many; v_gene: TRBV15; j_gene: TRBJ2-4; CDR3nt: TGTGCCACCAGCAGAGATTCGGTGGGGTTAGCCAAAAACATTCAGTACTTC; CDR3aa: CATSRDSVGLAKNIQYF
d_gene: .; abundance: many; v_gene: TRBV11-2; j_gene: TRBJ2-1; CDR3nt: TGTGCCAGCAGCTTAGCTGGTCTAGGGTACAATGAGCAGTTCTTC; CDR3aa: CASSLAGLGYNEQFF
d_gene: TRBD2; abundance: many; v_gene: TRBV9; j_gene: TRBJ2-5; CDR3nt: TGTGCCAGCAGCGTAGGTGAGCGGGGGGGCCAGCGAGAGACCCAGTACTTC; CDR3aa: CASSVGERGGQRETQYF
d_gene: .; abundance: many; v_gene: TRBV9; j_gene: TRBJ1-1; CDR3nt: TGTGCCAGCAGCCCAATCGCGGGCAGACTGAACACTGAAGCTTTCTTT; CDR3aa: CASSPIAGRLNTEAFF
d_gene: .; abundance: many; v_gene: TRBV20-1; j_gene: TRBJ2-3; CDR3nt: TGCAGTGCTAGGGACATTTGGGGCACAGATACGCAGTATTTT; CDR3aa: CSARDIWGTDTQYF
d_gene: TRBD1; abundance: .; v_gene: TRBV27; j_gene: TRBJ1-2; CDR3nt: TGTGCCAGCAGTCTAACCCGACGACAGGGGGCCAACTATGGCTACACCTTC; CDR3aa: CASSLTRRQGANYGYTF
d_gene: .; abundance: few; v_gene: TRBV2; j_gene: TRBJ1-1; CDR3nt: TGTGCCGCCTCGGGCATGAACACTGAAGCTTTCTTT; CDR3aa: CAASGMNTEAFF
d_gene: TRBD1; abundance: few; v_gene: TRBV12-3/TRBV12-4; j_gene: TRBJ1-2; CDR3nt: TGTGCCAGCAGCACACCCGGGACAGGTTATAATGGCTACACCTTC; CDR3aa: CASSTPGTGYNGYTF
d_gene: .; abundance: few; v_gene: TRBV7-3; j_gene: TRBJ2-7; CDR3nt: TGTGCCAGCAGCTTAACTGTGGGGGGCGAGCAGTACTTC; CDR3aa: CASSLTVGGEQYF
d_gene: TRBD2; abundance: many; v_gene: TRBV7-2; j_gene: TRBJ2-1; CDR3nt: TGTGCCAGCAGCTTAGGAGGGACTAGCGGGGTCAATGAGCAGTTCTTC; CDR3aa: CASSLGGTSGVNEQFF
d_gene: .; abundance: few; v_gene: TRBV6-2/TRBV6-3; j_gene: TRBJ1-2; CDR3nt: TGTGCCAGCAGTTACTCGAGTAACCCGTCTCTCTGGGGCTACACCTTC; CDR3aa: CASSYSSNPSLWGYTF